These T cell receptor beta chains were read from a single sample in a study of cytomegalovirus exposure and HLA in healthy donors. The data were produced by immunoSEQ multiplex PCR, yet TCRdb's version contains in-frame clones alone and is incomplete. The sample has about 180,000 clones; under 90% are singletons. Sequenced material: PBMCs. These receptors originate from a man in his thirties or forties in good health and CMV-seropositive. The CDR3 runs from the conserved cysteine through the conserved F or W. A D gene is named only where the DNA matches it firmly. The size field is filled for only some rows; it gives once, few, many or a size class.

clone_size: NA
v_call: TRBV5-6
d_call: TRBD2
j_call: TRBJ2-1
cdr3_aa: CASSAGGGGYNEQFF
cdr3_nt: TGTGCCAGCAGCGCAGGAGGCGGGGGCTACAATGAGCAGTTCTTC

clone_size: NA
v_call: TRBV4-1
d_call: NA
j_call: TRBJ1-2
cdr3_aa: CASSQVSGMRPDYGYTF
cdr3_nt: TGCGCCAGCAGCCAAGTTTCAGGGATGAGACCGGACTATGGCTACACCTTC

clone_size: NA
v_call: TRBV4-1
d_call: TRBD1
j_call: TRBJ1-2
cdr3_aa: CASSQEKGAGSNYGYTF
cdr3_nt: TGCGCCAGCAGCCAAGAAAAGGGGGCAGGGAGTAACTATGGCTACACCTTC

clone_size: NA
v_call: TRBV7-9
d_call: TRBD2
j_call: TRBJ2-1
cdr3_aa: CASSLGPSGGYNEQFF
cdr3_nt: TGTGCCAGCAGCTTAGGGCCTAGCGGGGGGTACAATGAGCAGTTCTTC

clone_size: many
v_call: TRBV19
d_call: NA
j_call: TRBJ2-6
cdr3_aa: CASSLDGSSGANVLTF
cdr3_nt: TGTGCCAGTAGTTTGGACGGGAGCTCTGGGGCCAACGTCCTGACTTTC

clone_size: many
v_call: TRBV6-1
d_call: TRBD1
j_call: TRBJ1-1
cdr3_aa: CASSGQGANTEAFF
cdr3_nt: TGTGCCAGCAGTGGACAGGGGGCGAACACTGAAGCTTTCTTT

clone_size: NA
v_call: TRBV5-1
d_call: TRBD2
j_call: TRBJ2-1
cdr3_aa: CASSLAVRGLAGGRYNEQFF
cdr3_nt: TGCGCCAGCAGCTTGGCCGTCCGTGGACTAGCGGGGGGGCGGTACAATGAGCAGTTCTTC

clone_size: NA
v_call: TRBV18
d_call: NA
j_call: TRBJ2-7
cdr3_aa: CASSPGLGKGVQYF
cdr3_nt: TGTGCCAGCTCACCGGGACTGGGGAAGGGTGTGCAGTACTTC

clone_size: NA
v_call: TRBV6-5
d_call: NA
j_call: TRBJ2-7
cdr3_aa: CASKKQGGPYEQYF
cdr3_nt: TGTGCCAGCAAAAAACAGGGGGGGCCCTACGAGCAGTACTTC

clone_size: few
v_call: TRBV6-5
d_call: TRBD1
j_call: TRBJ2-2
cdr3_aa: CASSFDRAATGELFF
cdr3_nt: TGTGCCAGCAGCTTTGACAGGGCGGCGACCGGGGAGCTGTTTTTT

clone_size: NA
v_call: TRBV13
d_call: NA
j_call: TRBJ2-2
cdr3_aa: CASRLSPQLTGELFF
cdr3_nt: TGTGCCAGCAGACTAAGTCCTCAACTCACCGGGGAGCTGTTTTTT

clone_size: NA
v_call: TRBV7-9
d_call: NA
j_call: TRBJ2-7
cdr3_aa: CASSPPRGYEQYF
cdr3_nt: TGTGCCAGCAGCCCACCCCGGGGGTACGAGCAGTACTTC

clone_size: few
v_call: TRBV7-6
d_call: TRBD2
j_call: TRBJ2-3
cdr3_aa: CASSFPVGGTATDTQYF
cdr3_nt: TGTGCCAGCAGCTTCCCAGTGGGGGGGACGGCCACAGATACGCAGTATTTT

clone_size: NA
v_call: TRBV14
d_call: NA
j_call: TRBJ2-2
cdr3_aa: CASSQVRGLNTGELFF
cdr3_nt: TGTGCCAGCAGCCAAGTTCGTGGCCTCAACACCGGGGAGCTGTTTTTT

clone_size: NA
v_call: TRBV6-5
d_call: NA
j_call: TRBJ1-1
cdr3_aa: CASSPRFETEAFF
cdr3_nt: TGTGCCAGCAGTCCACGTTTCGAGACTGAAGCTTTCTTT

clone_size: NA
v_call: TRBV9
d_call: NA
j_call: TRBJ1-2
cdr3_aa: CASSVYQDSYSYTF
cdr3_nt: TGTGCCAGCAGCGTATACCAGGATTCGTATTCCTACACCTTC

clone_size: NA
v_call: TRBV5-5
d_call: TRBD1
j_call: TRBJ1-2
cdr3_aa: CASSPRQGWDTF
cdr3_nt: TGTGCCAGCAGCCCACGACAGGGATGGGACACCTTC

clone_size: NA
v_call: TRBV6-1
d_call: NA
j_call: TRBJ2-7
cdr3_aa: CASSVGADSYEQYF
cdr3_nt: TGTGCCAGCAGTGTGGGCGCGGACTCCTACGAGCAGTACTTC

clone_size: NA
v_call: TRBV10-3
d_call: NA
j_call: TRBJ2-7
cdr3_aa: CAISETYFYEQYF
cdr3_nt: TGTGCCATCAGTGAGACATATTTCTACGAGCAGTACTTC

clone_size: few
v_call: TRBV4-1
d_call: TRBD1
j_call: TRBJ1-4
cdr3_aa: CASSQGWTGGNEKLFF
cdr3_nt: TGCGCCAGCAGCCAAGGATGGACAGGGGGTAATGAAAAACTGTTTTTT

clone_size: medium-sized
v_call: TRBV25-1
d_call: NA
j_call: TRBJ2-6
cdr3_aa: CASSEEQGTGANVLTF
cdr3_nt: TGTGCCAGCAGTGAAGAACAGGGTACTGGGGCCAACGTCCTGACTTTC

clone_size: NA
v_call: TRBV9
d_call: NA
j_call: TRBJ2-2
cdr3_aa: CASSVDTVTGELFF
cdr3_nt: TGTGCCAGCAGCGTAGATACGGTCACCGGGGAGCTGTTTTTT